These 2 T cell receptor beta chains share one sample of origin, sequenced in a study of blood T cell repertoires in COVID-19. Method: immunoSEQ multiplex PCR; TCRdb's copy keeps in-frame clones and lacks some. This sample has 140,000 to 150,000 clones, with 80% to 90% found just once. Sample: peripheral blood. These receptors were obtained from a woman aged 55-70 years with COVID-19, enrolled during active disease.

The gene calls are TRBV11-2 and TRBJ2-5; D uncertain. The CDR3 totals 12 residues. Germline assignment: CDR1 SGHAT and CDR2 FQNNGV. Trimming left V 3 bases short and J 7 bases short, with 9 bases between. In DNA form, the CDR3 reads TGTGCCAGCAGCTTTTCCTCCGGGACCCAGTACTTC. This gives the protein CASSFSSGTQYF.

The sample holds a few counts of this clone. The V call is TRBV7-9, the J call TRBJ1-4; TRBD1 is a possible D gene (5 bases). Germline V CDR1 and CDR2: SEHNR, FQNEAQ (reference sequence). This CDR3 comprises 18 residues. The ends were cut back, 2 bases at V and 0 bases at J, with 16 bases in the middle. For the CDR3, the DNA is TGTGCCAGCAGCTTATCTGGGTCGGCGGGGCCAACTAATGAAAAACTGTTTTTT. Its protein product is CASSLSGSAGPTNEKLFF.